This entry is about one T cell receptor (beta chain). The sample holds a few counts of this clonotype. Its antigen remains unidentified. No much larger clone exists at a distance of one base, and base qualities are not known. CDR1 and CDR2 are read off the germline V gene (reference sequence) as GTSNPN and SVGIG. Counted from cysteine to phenylalanine, this CDR3 has 14 amino acids. The DNA shown is the 42-base CDR3, in frame from base 1. V loses 0 bases of germline sequence and J loses 7 bases, and the interval between the two ends is 10 bases. The source of the sample is a study of response to subunit inactivated influenza vaccine (dated by TCRdb to between 2018 and 2020). As for the study more broadly: Deep quantitative profiling of the T cell receptor repertoire was used in the study to follow responses to a trivalent subunit inactivated influenza vaccine.

Here is what the overall study found, with its caveats: The authors proposed that each seasonal influenza vaccination may bring in only a limited number of new T cells.

The library was made by RT-PCR. Sequencing instrument: Illumina HiSeq 2500. TCRdb reworked the public reads: Q25 trimming with fastp, MiXCR clone assembly, productive beta chains retained. Each record represents a unique CDR3 protein, reported with the most common genes and DNA among its rows. The table for this sample lists a few hundred thousand distinct CDR3 sequences; 10% to 15% of them were counted only once. The ten most abundant clones make up approximately 8.3% of the sample. The chain joins TRBV30 to TRBJ1-6; no D gene call is confident. The sequence came from a middle-aged man who received an inactivated influenza vaccine. Donor details come from another sample of the same person, matched by shared clones. The sequencing used non-naive T cells sorted from PBMCs, collected around 15 days before vaccination. What the cell subset or site label conveys for this sample: memory T cell fraction. In nucleotide form, the sequence is TGTGCCTGGAGTGTACTCAGCGGGAATTCACCCCTCCACTTT. Its translation is CAWSVLSGNSPLHF.